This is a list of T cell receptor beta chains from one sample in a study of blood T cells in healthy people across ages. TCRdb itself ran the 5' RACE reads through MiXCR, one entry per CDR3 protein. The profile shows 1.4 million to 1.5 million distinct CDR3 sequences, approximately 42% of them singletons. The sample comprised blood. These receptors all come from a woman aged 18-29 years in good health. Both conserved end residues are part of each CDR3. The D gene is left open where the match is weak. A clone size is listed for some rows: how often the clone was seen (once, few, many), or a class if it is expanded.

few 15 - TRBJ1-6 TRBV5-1 CASSLGRGENSPLHF TGCGCCAGCAGCTTGGGTAGGGGAGAAAATTCACCCCTCCACTTT
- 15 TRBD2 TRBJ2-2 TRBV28 CASRVAGLNTGELFF TGTGCCAGCAGGGTAGCGGGCCTGAACACCGGGGAGCTGTTTTTT
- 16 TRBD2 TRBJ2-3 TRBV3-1 CAGSQVAGGPTDTQYF TGTGCCGGCAGCCAAGTGGCGGGGGGCCCTACAGATACGCAGTATTTT
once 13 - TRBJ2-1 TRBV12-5 CASGPQGNNEQFF TGTGCTAGTGGTCCTCAGGGGAACAATGAGCAGTTCTTC
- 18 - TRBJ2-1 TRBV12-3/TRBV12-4 CASSFSTSNTLSYNEQFF TGTGCCAGCAGTTTCTCAACCAGCAACACCCTCTCCTACAATGAGCAGTTCTTC
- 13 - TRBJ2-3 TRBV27 CASSDSGVGAQYF TGTGCCAGCAGTGATTCAGGGGTGGGGGCGCAGTATTTT
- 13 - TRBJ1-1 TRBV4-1 CASSQAQGSEAFF TGCGCCAGCAGCCAAGCTCAGGGTTCTGAAGCTTTCTTT
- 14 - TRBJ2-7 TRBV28 CGSSLGQGLDEQYF TGTGGCAGCAGTTTAGGGCAAGGGCTCGACGAGCAGTACTTC
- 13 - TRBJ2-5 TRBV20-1 CSAIRVSKETQYF TGCAGTGCTATTCGGGTATCGAAAGAGACCCAGTACTTC
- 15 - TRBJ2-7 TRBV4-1 CASSQDWQGSYEQYF TGCGCCAGCAGCCAAGATTGGCAGGGCTCCTACGAGCAGTACTTC
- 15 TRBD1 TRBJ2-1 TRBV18 CASSRGTGSYNEQFF TGTGCCAGCTCACGAGGGACAGGGTCCTACAATGAGCAGTTCTTC
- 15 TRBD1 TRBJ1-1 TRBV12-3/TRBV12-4 CASSAAQGANTEAFF TGTGCCAGCAGTGCGGCACAGGGGGCTAACACTGAAGCTTTCTTT
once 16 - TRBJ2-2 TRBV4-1 CASSQGLQFITGELFF TGCGCCAGCAGCCAAGGACTCCAATTTATCACCGGGGAGCTGTTTTTT
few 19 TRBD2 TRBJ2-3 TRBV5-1 CASESLDKETSGARDTQYF TGCGCCAGCGAATCCCTTGATAAAGAGACTAGCGGGGCGAGGGATACGCAGTATTTT
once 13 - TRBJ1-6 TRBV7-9 CASSSPGGRSLHF TGTGCCAGCAGCTCCCCTGGGGGGCGATCCCTCCACTTT
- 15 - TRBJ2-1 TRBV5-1 CASSLTRTPRSEQFF TGCGCCAGCAGCTTGACGCGCACCCCTAGGAGTGAGCAGTTCTTC
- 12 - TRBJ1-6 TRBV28 CALRTGNSPLHF TGTGCCCTGAGGACGGGGAATTCACCCCTCCACTTT
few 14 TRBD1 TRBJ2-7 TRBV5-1 CASSLGQGTNEQYF TGCGCCAGCAGCTTGGGACAGGGCACCAACGAGCAGTACTTC
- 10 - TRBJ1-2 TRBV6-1 CASDVRGYTF TGTGCCAGCGACGTACGGGGCTACACCTTC
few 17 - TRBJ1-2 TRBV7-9 CASSLGDRGSINYGYTF TGTGCCAGCAGCTTGGGAGATCGGGGTTCGATTAACTATGGCTACACCTTC
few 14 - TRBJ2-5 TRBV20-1 CSGVSGGVQETQYF TGCAGTGGTGTCAGCGGAGGGGTCCAAGAGACCCAGTACTTC
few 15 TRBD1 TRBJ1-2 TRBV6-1 CASRLQGMVPYGYTF TGTGCCAGCAGGTTACAGGGGATGGTCCCCTATGGCTACACCTTC
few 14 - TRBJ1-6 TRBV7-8 CASSLVTVNSPLHF TGTGCCAGCAGCTTGGTTACAGTTAATTCACCCCTCCACTTT
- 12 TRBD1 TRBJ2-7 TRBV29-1 CSARTGGREQYF TGCAGCGCGAGGACAGGGGGCCGCGAGCAGTACTTC
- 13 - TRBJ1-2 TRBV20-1 CSARDDPPYGYTF TGCAGTGCTAGAGACGATCCTCCCTATGGCTACACCTTC
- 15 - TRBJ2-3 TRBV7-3 CASSDLGGSSDTQYF TGTGCCAGCAGCGACCTCGGGGGAAGCTCAGATACGCAGTATTTT
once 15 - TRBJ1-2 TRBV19 CASSLGRLLGYGHTF TGTGCCAGTAGCCTGGGTCGGCTTCTAGGCTATGGCCACACCTTC
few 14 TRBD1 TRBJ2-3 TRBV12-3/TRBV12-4 CASSPFGQGDTQYF TGTGCCAGCAGTCCTTTCGGACAGGGGGATACGCAGTATTTT
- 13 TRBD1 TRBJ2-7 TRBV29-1 CSGGGTGRGEQYF TGCAGCGGTGGAGGGACAGGGAGAGGCGAGCAGTACTTC
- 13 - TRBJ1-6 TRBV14 CASSQVMVSPLHF TGTGCCAGCAGCCAAGTCATGGTTTCACCCCTCCACTTT
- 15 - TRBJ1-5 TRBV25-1 CASSESGPLVQPQHF TGTGCCAGCAGTGAATCGGGCCCGCTGGTTCAGCCCCAGCATTTT
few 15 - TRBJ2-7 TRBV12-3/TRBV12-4 CASSFAGGSTYEQYF TGTGCCAGCAGTTTTGCCGGGGGAAGCACCTACGAGCAGTACTTC
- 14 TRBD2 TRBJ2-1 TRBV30 CAWSVGLAQNEQFF TGTGCCTGGAGTGTAGGACTAGCTCAAAATGAGCAGTTCTTC
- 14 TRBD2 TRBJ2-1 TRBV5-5 CASSLKLAGTEQFF TGTGCCAGCAGCTTGAAGTTAGCGGGTACCGAGCAGTTCTTC
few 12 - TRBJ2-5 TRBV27 CASTTLQETQYF TGTGCCAGCACTACCCTCCAAGAGACCCAGTACTTC
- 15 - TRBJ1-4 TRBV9 CASSPPYATNEKLFF TGTGCCAGCAGCCCCCCCTATGCAACTAATGAAAAACTGTTTTTT
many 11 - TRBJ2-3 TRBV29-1 CSAGPLDTQYF TGCAGCGCGGGACCCTTAGATACGCAGTATTTT
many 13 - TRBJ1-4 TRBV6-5 CASSRGTNEKLFF TGTGCCAGCAGCCGAGGGACGAATGAAAAACTGTTTTTT
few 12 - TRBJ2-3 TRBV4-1 CASSQGGRAQYF TGCGCCAGCAGCCAGGGGGGACGGGCGCAGTATTTT
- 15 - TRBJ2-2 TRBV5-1 CASSLAGTPGEELFF TGCGCCAGCAGCTTGGCCGGGACCCCCGGGGAGGAGCTGTTTTTT
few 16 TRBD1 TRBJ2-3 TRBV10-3 CAIRKTGTGSTDTQYF TGTGCCATCAGAAAAACCGGGACAGGGTCGACAGATACGCAGTATTTT
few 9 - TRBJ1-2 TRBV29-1 CSVEKDYTF TGCAGCGTTGAGAAGGACTACACCTTC
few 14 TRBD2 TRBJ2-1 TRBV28 CATTASGGYNEQFF TGTGCCACAACGGCGTCGGGGGGGTACAATGAGCAGTTCTTC
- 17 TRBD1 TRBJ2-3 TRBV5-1 CASSLAWGQGSEDTQYF TGCGCCAGCAGCTTGGCCTGGGGACAGGGGAGCGAAGATACGCAGTATTTT
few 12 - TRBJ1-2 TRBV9 CATSQGGDGYTF TGTGCCACCAGTCAGGGAGGGGATGGCTACACCTTC
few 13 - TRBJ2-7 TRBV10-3 CAISATQGDEQYF TGTGCCATCAGTGCAACCCAGGGTGACGAGCAGTACTTC